Listed below are T cell receptor beta chains from one sample, sequenced in a study of siplizumab effects on memory and regulatory T cells. Repertoires were generated with immunoSEQ multiplex PCR, while TCRdb's copy carries only in-frame clones and drops some. The sample lists about 68,000 clones, approximately 93% occurring once. The sequencing input was CD8+ T cells sorted from blood. The receptors were sampled from a human donor in good health. Each CDR3 is given with its conserved first and last residue. The D gene is left open where the match is weak. A row's size may be missing; if present it is once, few, many or a size class.

CDR3 protein: CASSLGPSGYSYEQYF
CDR3 DNA: TGTGCCAGCAGCTTAGGGCCTAGCGGGTATTCCTACGAGCAGTACTTC
clone size: NA
V gene: TRBV7-3
J gene: TRBJ2-7
D gene: TRBD2

CDR3 protein: CATSTGEGEQYF
CDR3 DNA: TGTGCCACCAGCACAGGGGAAGGCGAGCAGTACTTC
clone size: once
V gene: TRBV15
J gene: TRBJ2-7
D gene: NA

CDR3 protein: CASPGNTIYF
CDR3 DNA: TGTGCCAGTCCCGGAAACACCATATATTTT
clone size: NA
V gene: TRBV7-9
J gene: TRBJ1-3
D gene: NA

CDR3 protein: CASSQDRGLSYEQFF
CDR3 DNA: TGCGCCAGCAGCCAGGACAGGGGGCTTTCTTATGAGCAGTTCTTC
clone size: NA
V gene: TRBV4-3
J gene: TRBJ2-1
D gene: TRBD1

CDR3 protein: CASSLDVGDGYTF
CDR3 DNA: TGTGCCAGCAGCTTAGATGTAGGAGATGGCTACACCTTC
clone size: once
V gene: TRBV11-2
J gene: TRBJ1-2
D gene: NA

CDR3 protein: CASSSDSGTSNGYTF
CDR3 DNA: TGCGCCAGCAGCTCGGATTCCGGGACATCCAATGGCTACACCTTC
clone size: NA
V gene: TRBV5-1
J gene: TRBJ1-2
D gene: NA

CDR3 protein: CASTGLAGETYEQYF
CDR3 DNA: TGTGCCAGCACGGGACTAGCGGGGGAAACCTACGAGCAGTACTTC
clone size: NA
V gene: TRBV7-6
J gene: TRBJ2-7
D gene: TRBD2

CDR3 protein: CASSLTDSGATQYF
CDR3 DNA: TGTGCCAGCAGCTTGACGGATAGCGGGGCTACGCAGTATTTT
clone size: NA
V gene: TRBV5-4
J gene: TRBJ2-3
D gene: TRBD2

CDR3 protein: CASSVGSGYTF
CDR3 DNA: TGTGCCAGCAGCGTAGGATCTGGCTACACCTTC
clone size: NA
V gene: TRBV7-9
J gene: TRBJ1-2
D gene: NA

CDR3 protein: CASMGYEQYF
CDR3 DNA: TGTGCCAGCATGGGCTACGAGCAGTACTTC
clone size: NA
V gene: TRBV28
J gene: TRBJ2-7
D gene: NA

CDR3 protein: CASSNRVPPNTGELFF
CDR3 DNA: TGTGCCAGCAGCAACAGGGTGCCTCCGAACACCGGGGAGCTGTTTTTT
clone size: NA
V gene: TRBV9
J gene: TRBJ2-2
D gene: NA

CDR3 protein: CASSLGLAAGYEQYF
CDR3 DNA: TGCGCCAGCAGCCTGGGACTAGCCGCCGGCTACGAGCAGTACTTC
clone size: NA
V gene: TRBV5-1
J gene: TRBJ2-7
D gene: TRBD2